Sequencing of this TCR beta chain was carried out in a study of tissue T cells after allogeneic stem cell transplantation. Notes on the study in general: Limitations included a small, clinically heterogeneous cohort and limited sampling depth.

Time point of the sample: mouse harvest day 14 after allogeneic transplant. Each mouse received 10^7 T-cell-depleted marrow cells plus 10^6 splenic CD5+ T cells by tail vein. Method: immunoSEQ multiplex PCR; TCRdb's copy keeps in-frame clones and lacks some. The repertoire consists of 1,800 or so clones, with roughly 47% occurring once and the leading ten covering 15% to 20%. The CDR3 sequence is 12 residues long. Trimming shortened V by 6 bases and J by 2 bases, and 7 bases separated the two germline ends. The germline V gene has CDR1 MSHET and CDR2 SYDVDS. As to this clone: Its antigen is undetermined. Any gene name here is a mouse gene name. The CDR3 extends 1 residue past the end of the read, so its final part is completed from the germline J gene.

This receptor was taken from a female BALB/c mouse given C57BL/6 T cells with graft-versus-host disease after an allogeneic hematopoietic cell transplant. Material for sequencing was gut tissue. This chain connects TRBV29 to TRBJ1-2; unclear D gene. CDR3 loop: CASRPENSDYTF. The covered CDR3 bases are TGTGCTAGCAGGCCAGAGAACTCCGACTACACC.